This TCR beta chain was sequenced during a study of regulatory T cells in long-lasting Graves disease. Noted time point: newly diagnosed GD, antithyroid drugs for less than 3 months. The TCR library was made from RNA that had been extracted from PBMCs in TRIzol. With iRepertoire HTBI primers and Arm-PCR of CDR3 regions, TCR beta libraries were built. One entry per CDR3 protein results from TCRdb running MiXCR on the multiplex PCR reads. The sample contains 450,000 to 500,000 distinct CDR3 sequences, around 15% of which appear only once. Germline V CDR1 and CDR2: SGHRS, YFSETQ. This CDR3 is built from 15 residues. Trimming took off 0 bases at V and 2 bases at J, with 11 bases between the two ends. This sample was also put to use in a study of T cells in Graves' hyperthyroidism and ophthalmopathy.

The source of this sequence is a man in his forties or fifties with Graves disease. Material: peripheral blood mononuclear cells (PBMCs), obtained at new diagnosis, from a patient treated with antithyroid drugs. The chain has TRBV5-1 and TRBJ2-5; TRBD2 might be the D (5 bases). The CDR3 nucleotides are TGCGCCAGCAGCTTGGCCCGGACGGGACAAGAGACCCAGTACTTC. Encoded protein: CASSLARTGQETQYF.